These 27 T cell receptor beta chains were all obtained from the same sample, sequenced in a study of CD8+CD57+ T cells in acquired aplastic anemia. Patients chosen for sequencing had CD8+CD57+ cells that had expanded, as shown by flow cytometry. According to the study, genomic DNA was the template for TCR beta VDJ and CDR3 profiling. Each CDR3 protein is one row after TCRdb ran MiXCR on the reads. The repertoire has about 180,000 distinct CDR3 sequences, around 50% of them found once; the top ten carry around 13%. Input material: sorted CD4+, CD8+, or CD8+CD57+ T cells (not recorded which) from PBMCs. These receptors all stem from a human donor with aplastic anemia.

This clonotype was observed many times. The chain joins TRBV2 to TRBJ1-3; D perhaps matches TRBD1 (5 bases). Trimming cost V 6 bases and J 8 bases, with 20 bases left between them. Germline-derived CDR1 and CDR2 are SNHLY and FYNNEI. This CDR3 is 15 amino acids long. CDR3 sequence reads: CASRAGPGSMYTIYF. The CDR3 DNA sequence: TGTGCCAGCAGGGCGGGACCGGGGTCCATGTACACCATATATTTT.

The CDR3 DNA sequence: TGTGCCACCAGCAGAACTAGCGGGTCTTTTACCGGGGAGCTGTTTTTT. Residues: CATSRTSGSFTGELFF. V is TRBV15 and J is TRBJ2-2, with 9 positions matching TRBD2. CDR1 LNHNV and CDR2 YYDKDF come from the germline V gene (reference sequence). V gave up 2 bases and J gave up 5 bases; unmatched junction bases: 6. The CDR3 is 16 residues long. Full variable domain (missing parts from reference TRBV15 and TRBJ2-2): DAMVIQNPRYQVTQFGKPVTLSCSQTLNHNVMYWYQQKSSQAPKLLFHYYDKDFNNEADTPDNFQSRRPNTSFCFLDIRSPGLGDTAMYLCATSRTSGSFTGELFFGEGSRLTVL.

This clonotype was picked up one time. One junction end disagrees with the germline gene, perhaps due to a read error. The genes are TRBV29-1 and TRBJ1-1; D gene uncertain. The CDR3 loop spans 13 amino acids. From germline, CDR1 is SQVTM and CDR2 ANQGSEA. CDR3 loop: CSVGTALGTDAFF. CDR3 sequence (DNA): TGCAGCGTTGGGACGGCCCTGGGTACTGATGCTTTCTTT.

This clonotype was seen more than once but under ten times. The V gene is TRBV30, the J gene TRBJ1-2, with TRBD1 matching 8 bases. The CDR3 sequence is 13 residues long. V shed 7 bases, J shed 6 bases, and the junction held 10 bases outside the gene matches. The germline CDR1 and CDR2 sequences are GTSNPN and SVGIG (reference sequence). As DNA, the CDR3 is TGTGCCTTACTACAGGGGGAACTCGATGGCTACACCTTC. Its protein is CALLQGELDGYTF. Looking up the rest from reference TRBV30 and TRBJ1-2 gives the full variable domain: SQTIHQWPATLVQPVGSPLSLECTVEGTSNPNLYWYRQAAGRGLQLLFYSVGIGQISSEVPQNLSASRPQDRQFILSSKKLLLSDSGFYLCALLQGELDGYTFGSGTRLTVV.

About this clonotype itself: This sequence may be a read error, since a much larger clone differs from it by one base. In nucleotides, the CDR3 is TGTGCCAGCAGCTTAGATCCCGTGAACACTAAAGCTTTCTTT. The encoded protein is CASSLDPVNTKAFF. This chain joins TRBV11-2 and TRBJ1-1; D is uncertain. CDR1 is SGHAT, CDR2 FQNNGV, per germline. CDR3 length: 14 amino acids.

This clonotype was found many times. V is TRBV5-1 and J is TRBJ2-1, with D uncertain. The CDR3 is 12 residues long. The V gene lost 3 bases and the J gene lost 7 bases, with 8 bases spanning the gap. The germline V gene has CDR1 SGHRS and CDR2 YFSETQ. CDR3 bases: TGCGCCAGCAGCTGGAGCCAGAATGAGCAGTTCTTC. Its translation is CASSWSQNEQFF.

This clonotype was observed a few times. A much bigger clone sits one base away, suggesting this may be a read error. This chain uses TRBV19 with TRBJ2-2; D is perhaps TRBD1 or TRBD2 (5 bases each). This CDR3 comprises 14 residues. Germline CDR1 LNHDA, CDR2 SQIVND (reference sequence). CDR3 sequence (DNA): TGTGCCAGTAGTACGGCAGGGAACACCGGGGAGCTGTCTTTT. It encodes CASSTAGNTGELSF.

V usage is TRBV29-1 and J usage is TRBJ1-2, with D hard to call. The CDR3 sequence is 15 residues long. The V end lost 6 bases, the J end lost 8 bases, and 25 bases lay between the germline ends. From germline, CDR1 is SQVTM and CDR2 ANQGSEA. The DNA for the CDR3 is TGCAGCGTCGAGGAGGGCCGATCCATGATCAAGGGCTACACCTTC. Protein sequence: CSVEEGRSMIKGYTF.

The chain recombines TRBV28 with TRBJ2-7, with TRBD1 identical over 9 bases. The germline CDR1 and CDR2 sequences are MDHEN and SYDVKM. CDR3 size: 15 residues. Trimming at V came to 8 bases and at J to 5 bases, leaving 13 bases not matched to a gene. CDR3 sequence: CASSSGGQGFDEQYF. In nucleotides, the CDR3 is TGTGCCAGCTCTTCCGGAGGACAGGGGTTTGACGAGCAGTACTTC.

The chain carries TRBV20-1 and TRBJ2-3; no clear D gene. The CDR3 length is 14 residues. Deletions cut 0 bases from V and 4 bases from J, with 11 bases between. The germline V gene encodes CDR1 DFQATT and CDR2 SNEGSKA (reference sequence). The CDR3 loop reads CSARDPIVADTQYF. Written as DNA, the CDR3 is TGCAGTGCTAGAGACCCGATAGTAGCAGATACGCAGTATTTT.

As for this clonotype: A clone one base away is much larger, so this may be a read error. V usage is TRBV2 and J usage is TRBJ2-4; D gene uncertain. There are 14 residues in the CDR3. The germline V gene has CDR1 SNHLY and CDR2 FYNNEI. The CDR3 loop reads CASRLTIAKNIQCF. The CDR3 DNA reads TGTGCCAGCAGGCTGACCATAGCCAAAAACATTCAGTGCTTC. The whole variable domain, filled in from reference TRBV2 and TRBJ2-4, reads EPEVTQTPSHQVTQMGQEVILRCVPISNHLYFYWYRQILGQKVEFLVSFYNNEISEKSEIFDDQFSVERPDGSNFTLKIRSTKLEDSAMYFCASRLTIAKNIQCFGAGTRLSVL.

This clonotype has just one count. Compared with germline, one end of the junction differs, possibly owing to a read error. The gene calls are TRBV20-1 and TRBJ1-5; D gene ambiguous. Germline values: CDR1 DFQATT, CDR2 SNEGSKA (reference sequence). CDR3 size: 13 residues. CDR3 sequence reads: CSAREGSSQPQHF. The CDR3 coding sequence is TGCAGTGCTAGAGAAGGCAGCAGTCAGCCCCAGCATTTT.

This clonotype has at least ten counts. This sequence joins TRBV14 and TRBJ2-2; D perhaps matches TRBD1 (5 bases). The CDR3 is 16 amino acids. Germline V CDR1 and CDR2: SGHDN, FVKESK. Trimming removed 4 bases from V and 1 base from J, with 13 bases in between. The CDR3 sequence is CASSPWTPENTGELFF. In nucleotides, the CDR3 is TGTGCCAGCAGCCCTTGGACACCGGAGAACACCGGGGAGCTGTTTTTT.

Many counts were recorded for this clonotype. The chain carries TRBV20-1 and TRBJ1-6; no clear D gene. Trimming left V 0 bases short and J 11 bases short, with 8 bases between. The CDR3 spans 12 residues. The germline V gene encodes CDR1 DFQATT and CDR2 SNEGSKA (reference sequence). CDR3 sequence reads: CSARDQSAPLHF. The CDR3 DNA reads as TGCAGTGCTAGAGATCAAAGCGCACCCCTCCACTTT.

The V and J genes are TRBV29-1 and TRBJ2-1; 7 bases agree with TRBD1. Trimming cost V 6 bases and J 1 base; bases outside gene matches: 6. CDR3 size: 14 residues. Germline CDR1 is SQVTM and CDR2 is ANQGSEA. CDR3 nucleotides: TGCAGCGTCGACCCGGGACAGTCCTACAATGAGCAGTTCTTC. Its translation is CSVDPGQSYNEQFF.

In this sample, this clonotype turned up once. The chain's CDR3 is CASKEGMDYGYTF. DNA for the CDR3: TGTGCCAGTAAGGAGGGAATGGACTATGGCTACACCTTC. The rearrangement links TRBV19 to TRBJ1-2; D is uncertain. CDR3 length: 13 residues. Trimming took off 7 bases at V and 3 bases at J, with 12 bases between the two ends. Germline values: CDR1 LNHDA, CDR2 SQIVND (reference sequence).

This clonotype has a single count. This rearrangement joins TRBV4-2 to TRBJ2-7, with D tentatively TRBD1 (6 bases). CDR1 and CDR2 (germline): LGHNA, YNFKEQ. The CDR3 runs 14 residues. V shed 5 bases and J shed 0 bases, with 11 bases lying between them. The CDR3 coding sequence is TGTGCCAGCAGCGCCGGACAGTACTCCTACGAGCAGTACTTC. Translating gives CASSAGQYSYEQYF.

This chain links TRBV20-1 with TRBJ2-5; D is possibly TRBD2 (6 bases). Germline CDR1 DFQATT, CDR2 SNEGSKA (reference sequence). The CDR3 runs to 9 residues. The chain's CDR3 is CILAETQYF. Here the CDR3 DNA reads TGCATTCTAGCGGAGACCCAGTACTTC.

At least ten counts were recorded for this clonotype. J is TRBJ1-4 and V is TRBV5-1; possible D gene TRBD1, 5 bases. Germline V gene sequence: CDR1 SGHRS, CDR2 YFSETQ. The CDR3 loop spans 14 amino acids. The V end was cut by 0 bases, the J end by 8 bases, with 11 bases between. The CDR3 spells CASSLGQGGEKLFF. As DNA, the CDR3 is TGCGCCAGCAGCTTGGGTCAGGGAGGAGAAAAACTGTTTTTT.

The gene calls are TRBV5-4 and TRBJ1-1, with D unresolved. CDR3 length: 12 residues. V lost 3 bases to trimming and J lost 7 bases, with 10 bases between them. CDR1 SGHNT and CDR2 YYREEE come from the germline V gene (reference sequence). CDR3 in amino acids: CASSSITSEAFF. The CDR3 DNA follows: TGTGCCAGCAGCTCCATTACTAGTGAAGCTTTCTTT. The full variable domain, rest sourced from reference TRBV5-4 and TRBJ1-1, is ETGVTQSPTHLIKTRGQQVTLRCSSQSGHNTVSWYQQALGQGPQFIFQYYREEENGRGNFPPRFSGLQFPNYSSELNVNALELDDSALYLCASSSITSEAFFGQGTRLTVV.

This sequence joins TRBV19 and TRBJ2-3; D is perhaps TRBD1 (5 bases). With 3 bases removed from V and 5 bases from J, the gap between germline ends came to 15 bases. CDR1 is LNHDA, CDR2 SQIVND, per germline (reference sequence). The CDR3 is 15 amino acids. CDR3 coding DNA: TGTGCCAGTAGTATGGGGCAGGTCAAATTAGATACGCAGTATTTT. Residues: CASSMGQVKLDTQYF. Supplemented by reference TRBV19 and TRBJ2-3, the full variable domain reads DGGITQSPKYLFRKEGQNVTLSCEQNLNHDAMYWYRQDPGQGLRLIYYSQIVNDFQKGDIAEGYSVSREKKESFPLTVTSAQKNPTAFYLCASSMGQVKLDTQYFGPGTRLTVL.

This sequence joins TRBV7-9 and TRBJ1-2, with 9 nucleotides matching TRBD1. V lost 2 bases to trimming and J lost 5 bases; unmatched junction nucleotides: 3. The CDR3 is 14 amino acids. Germline-derived CDR1 and CDR2 are SEHNR and FQNEAQ (reference sequence). CDR3 in DNA: TGTGCCAGCAGCTTATGGACAGGGGCGTATGGCTACACCTTC. Translated, it gives CASSLWTGAYGYTF.

This chain links TRBV20-1 with TRBJ2-3; D is ambiguous. The V end lost 6 bases, the J end lost 6 bases, and 10 bases lay between the germline ends. The CDR3 is made up of 11 amino acids. The germline V gene encodes CDR1 DFQATT and CDR2 SNEGSKA (reference sequence). The CDR3 region is CSADSRDTQYF. For the CDR3, the DNA is TGCAGTGCCGATTCACGGGATACGCAGTATTTT.

The chain is built from TRBV30 and TRBJ1-2; D uncertain. This CDR3 comprises 13 residues. The germline V and J ends were trimmed by 3 bases and 0 bases, with 8 bases remaining between them. Germline V gene sequence: CDR1 GTSNPN, CDR2 SVGIG (reference sequence). The CDR3 region has the DNA TGTGCCTGGAGGTCAGGAGCTAACTATGGCTACACCTTC. It encodes CAWRSGANYGYTF.

The rearrangement joins TRBV15 to TRBJ2-5, with D possibly called TRBD1 or TRBD2 (6 bases each). V gave up 0 bases and J gave up 1 base, with 12 bases separating them. The CDR3 consists of 16 residues. CDR1 and CDR2 (germline): LNHNV, YYDKDF (reference sequence). CDR3 in DNA: TGTGCCACCAGCAGAGATTTCAGGGGAGGCCAAGAGACCCAGTACTTC. Protein: CATSRDFRGGQETQYF.

V gene TRBV19 combines with J gene TRBJ1-2; 7 positions match TRBD1. J lost 3 bases, V lost 8 bases, and 9 bases had no gene match. This CDR3 spans 14 amino acids. Germline V gene lookup returns CDR1 LNHDA and CDR2 SQIVND (reference sequence). The CDR3 DNA is TGTGCCAGTTTGTCTGAAGACAGGGACTATGGCTACACCTTC. Encoded protein: CASLSEDRDYGYTF.

This clonotype was seen repeatedly, ten times or more. This rearrangement joins TRBV5-4 to TRBJ2-3; either TRBD1 or TRBD2 may supply D (5 bases each). Germline V gene data show CDR1 as SGHNT and CDR2 as YYREEE (reference sequence). This CDR3 region has 17 residues. V was shortened by 4 bases and J by 0 bases, with 18 bases between the two germline ends. CDR3 region: CASSLWTGTASTDTQYF. CDR3 DNA sequence: TGTGCCAGCAGCCTTTGGACCGGGACGGCGAGCACAGATACGCAGTATTTT.